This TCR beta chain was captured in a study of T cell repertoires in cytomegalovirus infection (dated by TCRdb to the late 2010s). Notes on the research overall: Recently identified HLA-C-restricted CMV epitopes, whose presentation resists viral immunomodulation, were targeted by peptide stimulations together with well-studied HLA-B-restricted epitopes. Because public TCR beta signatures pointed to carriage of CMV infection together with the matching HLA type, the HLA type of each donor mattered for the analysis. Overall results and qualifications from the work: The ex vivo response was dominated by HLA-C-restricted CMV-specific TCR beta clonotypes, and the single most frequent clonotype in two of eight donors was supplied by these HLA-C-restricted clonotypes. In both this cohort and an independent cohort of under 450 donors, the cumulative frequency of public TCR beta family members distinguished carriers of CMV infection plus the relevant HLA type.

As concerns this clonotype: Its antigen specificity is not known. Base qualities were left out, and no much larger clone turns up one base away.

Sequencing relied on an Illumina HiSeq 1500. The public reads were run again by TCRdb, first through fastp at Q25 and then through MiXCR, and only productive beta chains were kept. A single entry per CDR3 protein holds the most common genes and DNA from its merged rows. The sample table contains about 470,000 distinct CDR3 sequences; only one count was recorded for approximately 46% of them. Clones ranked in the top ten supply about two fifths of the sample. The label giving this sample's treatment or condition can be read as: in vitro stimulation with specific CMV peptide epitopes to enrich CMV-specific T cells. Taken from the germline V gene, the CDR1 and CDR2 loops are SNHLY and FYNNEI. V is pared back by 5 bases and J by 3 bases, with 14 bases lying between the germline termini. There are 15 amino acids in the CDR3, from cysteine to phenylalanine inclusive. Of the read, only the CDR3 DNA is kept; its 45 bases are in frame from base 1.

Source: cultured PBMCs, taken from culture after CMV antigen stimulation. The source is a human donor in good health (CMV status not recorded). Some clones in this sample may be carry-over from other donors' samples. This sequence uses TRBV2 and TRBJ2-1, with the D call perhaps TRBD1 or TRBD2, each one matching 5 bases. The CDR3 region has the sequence CASSLQVGVYNEQFF. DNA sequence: TGTGCCAGCAGTCTCCAGGTGGGGGTCTACAATGAGCAGTTCTTC.